Below are 11 T cell receptor beta chains sequenced from a single sample in a study of blood T cell repertoires in COVID-19. The assay was immunoSEQ multiplex PCR, and TCRdb's table has in-frame clones only and misses some. The sample contains about 140,000 clones, 60% to 85% of which appear only once. The sequenced material came from peripheral blood. The receptors derive from a man between 45 and 60 years old with acute or convalescent COVID-19.

The genes are TRBV24-1 and TRBJ1-2; D gene ambiguous. The CDR3 sequence is 14 residues long. Between the trimmed V and J ends, which lost 2 bases and 2 bases, there was a span of 8 bases. Germline CDR1 KGHDR, CDR2 SFDVKD. CDR3 in DNA: TGTGCCACCAGTGATTCGTTAGAGAACTATGGCTACACCTTC. Its protein product is CATSDSLENYGYTF.

V and J are TRBV3-1 (or the pseudogene TRBV3-2) and TRBJ2-3; 12 positions agree with TRBD1. The CDR3 has 16 residues. V gave up 3 bases and J gave up 2 bases; unmatched junction bases: 3. Germline V gene sequence: CDR1 LGHDT, CDR2 YNNKEL (reference sequence). CDR3 in amino acids: CASSHAGQGATDTQYF. The CDR3, as DNA: TGTGCCAGCAGCCATGCGGGACAGGGGGCCACAGATACGCAGTATTTT.

The chain uses TRBV9 and TRBJ2-1, with 8 bases identical to TRBD2. The CDR3 is 15 residues long. Germline lookup yields CDR1 SGDLS and CDR2 YYNGEE. The V gene end was trimmed by 3 bases and the J gene end by 1 base; junction bases not matched to a gene: 3. This chain's CDR3 is CASSAGGASYNEQFF. DNA for the CDR3: TGTGCCAGCAGCGCCGGGGGGGCTTCCTACAATGAGCAGTTCTTC.

The chain has TRBV27 and TRBJ1-2; TRBD1 matches at 8 bases. CDR1 and CDR2 (germline): MNHEY, SMNVEV (reference sequence). V shed 2 bases, J shed 4 bases, and the junction held 6 bases outside the gene matches. CDR3 size: 15 residues. The CDR3 is CASSLVQGAVYGYTF. In DNA form, the CDR3 reads TGTGCCAGCAGTTTAGTCCAGGGGGCAGTCTATGGCTACACCTTC.

The chain combines TRBV5-1 with TRBJ1-3; tentative D call: TRBD1 (6 bases). CDR3 length: 16 amino acids. Germline V gene lookup returns CDR1 SGHRS and CDR2 YFSETQ. The germline V and J ends were trimmed by 0 bases and 1 base, with 11 bases remaining between them. The CDR3 nucleotides are TGCGCCAGCAGCTTGGGGAGCAGGGGATCTGGAAACACCATATATTTT. It yields the protein CASSLGSRGSGNTIYF.

The V call is TRBV24-1, the J call TRBJ2-1; D perhaps matches TRBD2 (7 bases). V was cut by 1 base and J by 2 bases, with 11 bases left in between. The CDR3 length is 16 residues. Germline V lookup: CDR1 KGHDR, CDR2 SFDVKD. CDR3 DNA sequence: TGTGCCACCAGTGATTTAGGGGGGGCGACCTACAATGAGCAGTTCTTC. It specifies CATSDLGGATYNEQFF.

This sequence joins TRBV5-4 and TRBJ2-7; the match to TRBD1 covers 11 bases. Germline V gives CDR1 SGHNT, CDR2 YYREEE (reference sequence). The CDR3 has 15 residues. V was clipped by 0 bases and J by 7 bases; unmatched bases: 6. CDR3 region: CASSLDGQGALEQYF. DNA for the CDR3: TGTGCCAGCAGCTTGGATGGACAGGGGGCGTTGGAGCAGTACTTC. The full variable domain, rest sourced from reference TRBV5-4 and TRBJ2-7, is ETGVTQSPTHLIKTRGQQVTLRCSSQSGHNTVSWYQQALGQGPQFIFQYYREEENGRGNFPPRFSGLQFPNYSSELNVNALELDDSALYLCASSLDGQGALEQYFGPGTRLTVT.

The chain uses TRBV6-6 and TRBJ1-4, with 10 positions matching TRBD1. Unmatched junction bases numbered 3, after V lost 5 bases and J lost 6 bases. The CDR3 is 14 residues long. From germline, CDR1 is MNHNY and CDR2 SVGAGI (reference sequence). CDR3 in amino acids: CASSTTGGDEKLFF. CDR3 sequence (DNA): TGTGCCAGCAGTACGACAGGGGGCGATGAAAAACTGTTTTTT.

V usage is TRBV6-1 and J usage is TRBJ2-4; D remains ambiguous. V lost 2 bases and J 9 bases, leaving 11 bases between the germline ends. This CDR3 contains 13 residues. From germline, CDR1 is MNHNS and CDR2 SASEGT. CDR3 amino acids: CASSESTLGIQYF. For the CDR3, the DNA is TGTGCCAGCAGTGAATCCACCCTAGGCATTCAGTACTTC.

V is TRBV9 and J is TRBJ2-1; TRBD2 matches 11 bases. The CDR3 extends over 20 amino acids. With 0 bases clipped from V and 6 bases from J, the junction kept 17 bases outside the gene matches. Germline assignment: CDR1 SGDLS and CDR2 YYNGEE. The CDR3 DNA sequence: TGTGCCAGCAGCGTAGGGGCAAGGCTAGCGGGGGGCCTGAAAGCCAATGAGCAGTTCTTC. Protein product: CASSVGARLAGGLKANEQFF.

The chain has TRBV10-3 and TRBJ1-2, with D possibly TRBD1 on 6 matching bases. This CDR3 is built from 13 residues. CDR1 ENHRY and CDR2 SYGVKD come from the germline V gene. V dropped 6 bases and J dropped 6 bases, with 14 bases sitting between them. The CDR3 sequence is CAISNPGHHGYTF. CDR3 sequence (DNA): TGTGCCATCAGCAACCCGGGACATCATGGCTACACCTTC.